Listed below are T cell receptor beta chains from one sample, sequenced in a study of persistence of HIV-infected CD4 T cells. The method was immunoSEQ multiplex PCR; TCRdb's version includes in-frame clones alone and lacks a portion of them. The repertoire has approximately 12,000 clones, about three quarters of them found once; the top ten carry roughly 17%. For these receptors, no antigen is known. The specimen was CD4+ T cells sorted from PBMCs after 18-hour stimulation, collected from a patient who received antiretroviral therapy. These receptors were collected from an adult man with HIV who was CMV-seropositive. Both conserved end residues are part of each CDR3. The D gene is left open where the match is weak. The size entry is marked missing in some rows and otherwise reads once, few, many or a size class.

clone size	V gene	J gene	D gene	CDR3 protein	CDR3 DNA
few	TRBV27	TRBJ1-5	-	CASSPSNQPQHF	TGTGCCAGCAGTCCTAGCAATCAGCCCCAGCATTTT
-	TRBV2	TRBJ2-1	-	CASSLGYNEQFF	TGTGCCAGCAGTCTTGGGTACAATGAGCAGTTCTTC
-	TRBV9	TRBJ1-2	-	CASSVGQANYGYTF	TGTGCCAGCAGCGTAGGGCAGGCTAACTATGGCTACACCTTC
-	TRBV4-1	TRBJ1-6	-	CASSQVVAKIYNSPLHF	TGCGCCAGCAGCCAAGTTGTGGCAAAAATCTATAATTCACCCCTCCACTTT
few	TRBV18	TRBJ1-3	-	CASSPGQSQVGNTIYF	TGTGCCAGCTCACCCGGACAGAGCCAAGTTGGAAACACCATATATTTT
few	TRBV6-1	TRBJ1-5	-	CASSTYSNQPQHF	TGTGCCAGCAGCACGTATAGCAATCAGCCCCAGCATTTT
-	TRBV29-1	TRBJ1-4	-	CSVGTVGSNEKLFF	TGCAGCGTTGGGACAGTGGGTTCTAATGAAAAACTGTTTTTT
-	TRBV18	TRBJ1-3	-	CASTQGTGGNTIYF	TGTGCCAGCACCCAGGGAACGGGTGGAAACACCATATATTTT
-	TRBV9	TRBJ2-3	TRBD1	CASSVGTGIGTDTQYF	TGTGCCAGCAGCGTGGGGACAGGGATAGGGACAGATACGCAGTATTTT
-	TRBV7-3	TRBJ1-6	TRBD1	CASSSQGLGSPLHF	TGTGCCAGCAGCTCACAGGGGCTTGGTTCACCCCTCCACTTT
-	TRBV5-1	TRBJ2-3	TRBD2	CASSRAAGGFSTDTQYF	TGCGCCAGCAGCCGGGCAGCGGGGGGCTTTAGCACAGATACGCAGTATTTT
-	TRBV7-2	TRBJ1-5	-	CASSADGYNQPQHF	TGTGCCAGCAGCGCGGACGGATACAATCAGCCCCAGCATTTT
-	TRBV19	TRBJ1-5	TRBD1	CASSLLGQVPEGSNQPQHF	TGTGCCAGTAGCCTCCTGGGACAGGTACCCGAGGGTAGCAATCAGCCCCAGCATTTT
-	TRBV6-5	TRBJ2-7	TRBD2	CASTSGLVIIYEQYF	TGTGCCAGCACCTCCGGACTAGTGATTATCTACGAGCAGTACTTC
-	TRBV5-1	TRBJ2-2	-	CASSFTGELFF	TGCGCCAGCAGCTTCACCGGGGAGCTGTTTTTT
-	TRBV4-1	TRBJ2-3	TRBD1	CASSQRDRGSTDTQYF	TGCGCCAGCAGCCAACGGGACAGGGGAAGCACAGATACGCAGTATTTT
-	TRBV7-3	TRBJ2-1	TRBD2	CASSPFRGGNEQFF	TGTGCCAGCAGCCCTTTCCGGGGGGGCAATGAGCAGTTCTTC
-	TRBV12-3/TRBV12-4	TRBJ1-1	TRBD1	CASSFTGDTEAFF	TGTGCCAGCAGTTTTACAGGGGACACTGAAGCTTTCTTT
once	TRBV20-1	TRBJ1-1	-	CSARQGIEAFF	TGCAGTGCTAGACAGGGAATTGAAGCTTTCTTT
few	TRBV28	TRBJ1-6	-	CASLFAGTGYNSPLHF	TGTGCCAGCCTTTTTGCCGGGACGGGCTATAATTCACCCCTCCACTTT
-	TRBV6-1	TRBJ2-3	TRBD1	CASSEARTGTGTDTQYF	TGTGCCAGCAGTGAAGCGCGGACAGGGACGGGCACAGATACGCAGTATTTT
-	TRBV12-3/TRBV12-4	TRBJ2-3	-	CASSPDTDTQYF	TGTGCCAGCAGCCCCGACACAGATACGCAGTATTTT
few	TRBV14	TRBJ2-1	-	CASSQGFGGQYNEQFF	TGTGCCAGCAGCCAGGGATTCGGGGGGCAATACAATGAGCAGTTCTTC
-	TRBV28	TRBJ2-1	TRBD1	CASSSRGPFRVEQFF	TGTGCCAGCAGTTCAAGGGGGCCGTTTAGGGTTGAGCAGTTCTTC
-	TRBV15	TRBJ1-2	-	CATGQGGWQDYGYTF	TGTGCCACCGGCCAAGGGGGTTGGCAGGACTATGGCTACACCTTC
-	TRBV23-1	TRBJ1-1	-	CASSQDGGHTEAFF	TGCGCCAGCAGTCAGGATGGGGGCCACACTGAAGCTTTCTTT
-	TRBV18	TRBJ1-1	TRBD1	CASSGQGASEAFF	TGTGCCAGCTCAGGGCAGGGGGCCAGTGAAGCTTTCTTT
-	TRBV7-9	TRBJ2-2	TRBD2	CASSFGLAGGTGELFF	TGTGCCAGCAGCTTCGGTCTAGCGGGGGGCACCGGGGAGCTGTTTTTT
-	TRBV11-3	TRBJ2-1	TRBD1	CASSRRTGGRNEQFF	TGTGCCAGCAGCCGACGGACAGGGGGTAGGAATGAGCAGTTCTTC
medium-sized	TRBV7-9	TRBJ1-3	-	CASSLATLQGSGNTIYF	TGTGCCAGCAGCTTAGCTACTCTTCAGGGCTCTGGAAACACCATATATTTT
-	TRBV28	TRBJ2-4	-	CASTAGSLAKNIQYF	TGTGCCAGCACGGCCGGTAGTCTAGCCAAAAACATTCAGTACTTC
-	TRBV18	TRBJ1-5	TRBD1	CASSPSAGDSFNQPQHF	TGTGCCAGCTCACCCTCCGCCGGGGACAGCTTTAATCAGCCCCAGCATTTT